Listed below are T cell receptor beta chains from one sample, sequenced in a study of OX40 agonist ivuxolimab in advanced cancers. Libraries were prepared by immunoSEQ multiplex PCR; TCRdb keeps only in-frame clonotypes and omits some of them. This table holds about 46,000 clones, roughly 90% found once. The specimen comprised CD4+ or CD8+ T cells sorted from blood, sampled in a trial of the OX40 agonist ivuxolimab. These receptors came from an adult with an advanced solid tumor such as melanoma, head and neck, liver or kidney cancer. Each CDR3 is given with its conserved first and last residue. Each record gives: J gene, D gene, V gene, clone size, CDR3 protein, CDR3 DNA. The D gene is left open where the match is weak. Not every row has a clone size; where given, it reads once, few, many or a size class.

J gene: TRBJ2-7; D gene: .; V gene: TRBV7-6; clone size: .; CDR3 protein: CASSFAAGFYEQYF; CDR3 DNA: TGTGCCAGCAGCTTTGCGGCAGGGTTCTACGAGCAGTACTTC
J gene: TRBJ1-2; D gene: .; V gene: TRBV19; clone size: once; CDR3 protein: CASSIRDSAGYGYTF; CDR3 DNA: TGTGCCAGTAGTATAAGGGACTCGGCGGGCTATGGCTACACCTTC
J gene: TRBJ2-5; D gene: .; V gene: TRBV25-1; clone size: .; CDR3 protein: CASSEIRNQETQYF; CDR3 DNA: TGTGCCAGCAGTGAGATTAGGAACCAAGAGACCCAGTACTTC
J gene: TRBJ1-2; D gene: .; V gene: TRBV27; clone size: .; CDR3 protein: CASRHQGWDGYTF; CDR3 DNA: TGTGCCAGCAGACATCAGGGATGGGATGGCTACACCTTC
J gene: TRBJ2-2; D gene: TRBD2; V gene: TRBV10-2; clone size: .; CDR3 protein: CASITGLAGGPFMTGELFF; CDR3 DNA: TGCGCCAGCATTACGGGACTAGCGGGGGGGCCATTTATGACCGGGGAGCTGTTTTTT
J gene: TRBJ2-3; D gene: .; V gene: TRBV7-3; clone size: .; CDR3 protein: CASSLTGPTDTQYF; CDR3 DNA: TGTGCCAGCAGCCTGACAGGCCCAACAGATACGCAGTATTTT
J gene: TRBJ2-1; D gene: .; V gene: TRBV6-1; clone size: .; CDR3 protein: CASPEGGSSYNEQFF; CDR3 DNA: TGTGCCAGCCCCGAGGGGGGCAGCTCCTACAATGAGCAGTTCTTC
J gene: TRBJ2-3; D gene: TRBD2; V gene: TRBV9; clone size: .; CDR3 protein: CASSLLEAGEGTDTQYF; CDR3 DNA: TGTGCCAGCAGCCTACTGGAGGCGGGAGAGGGCACAGATACGCAGTATTTT
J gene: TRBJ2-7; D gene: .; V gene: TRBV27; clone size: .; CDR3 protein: CASSHLASYEQYF; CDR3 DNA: TGTGCCAGCAGCCATCTAGCGTCCTACGAGCAGTACTTC
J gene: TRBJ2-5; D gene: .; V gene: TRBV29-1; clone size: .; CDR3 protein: CSVKGEMTRGVSGEETQYF; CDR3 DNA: TGCAGCGTTAAGGGGGAGATGACTCGCGGCGTGTCGGGGGAAGAGACCCAGTACTTC
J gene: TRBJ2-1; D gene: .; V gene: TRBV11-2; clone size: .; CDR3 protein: CASSLQPMGDEQFF; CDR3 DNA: TGTGCCAGCAGCTTACAGCCGATGGGCGATGAGCAGTTCTTC
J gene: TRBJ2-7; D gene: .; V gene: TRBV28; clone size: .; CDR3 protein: CASSFLGDPSYEQYF; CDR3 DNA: TGTGCCAGCAGTTTTCTGGGGGATCCCTCCTACGAGCAGTACTTC